This TCR beta chain was retrieved from a study of T-cell memory formation after mild COVID-19. TCRdb called the 5' RACE reads again in MiXCR, with one record for every CDR3 protein. This table holds fewer than 450,000 distinct CDR3 sequences, approximately 21% found once. Looked up from germline, CDR1 is LGHDT and CDR2 is YNNKEL (reference sequence). V lost 4 bases and J 8 bases, leaving 12 bases between the germline ends. CDR3 length: 14 amino acids. J is TRBJ1-6 and V is TRBV3-1; perhaps TRBD1 as D (5 bases). The sequenced sample was PBMCs or a T cell subset sorted from them (not recorded which). The clonotype was recovered from an adult woman who had mild COVID-19 (a few samples of this study predate the infection). Cell type and time point are not known. DNA for the CDR3: TGTGCCAGCAGCCTGGGGCCAGTTTATTCACCCCTCCACTTT. This codes for CASSLGPVYSPLHF.